This T cell receptor beta chain was obtained from a study of blood T cell repertoires in COVID-19. Study overall: COVID-19 samples collected from the United States, Italy and Spain covered acute and convalescent phases. T cells, B-cell-depleted T cells, or PBMCs supplied cDNA or gDNA.

Per the original data handling: Amplified reference gene primers provided the basis for estimating nucleated cell counts. The repertoire was sequenced with immunoSEQ multiplex PCR; TCRdb's copy has only in-frame clones and lacks some. V, J and clone size were drawn from that table, and D and trimming were deduced from the DNA. This table has over 200,000 clones, about 87% appearing once. The sample was peripheral blood. The receptor's source is a man in his 60s who had recovered from COVID-19.

The CDR3 bases are TGTGCCAGTAGTTCAGGGACTAGCGGAAAATACGAGCAGTACTTC. Translation gives CASSSGTSGKYEQYF. J is TRBJ2-7 and V is TRBV19, with 11 bases lining up with TRBD2. V was clipped by 5 bases and J by 4 bases; unmatched bases: 7. The CDR3 consists of 15 residues. The germline CDR1 and CDR2 sequences are LNHDA and SQIVND (reference sequence).